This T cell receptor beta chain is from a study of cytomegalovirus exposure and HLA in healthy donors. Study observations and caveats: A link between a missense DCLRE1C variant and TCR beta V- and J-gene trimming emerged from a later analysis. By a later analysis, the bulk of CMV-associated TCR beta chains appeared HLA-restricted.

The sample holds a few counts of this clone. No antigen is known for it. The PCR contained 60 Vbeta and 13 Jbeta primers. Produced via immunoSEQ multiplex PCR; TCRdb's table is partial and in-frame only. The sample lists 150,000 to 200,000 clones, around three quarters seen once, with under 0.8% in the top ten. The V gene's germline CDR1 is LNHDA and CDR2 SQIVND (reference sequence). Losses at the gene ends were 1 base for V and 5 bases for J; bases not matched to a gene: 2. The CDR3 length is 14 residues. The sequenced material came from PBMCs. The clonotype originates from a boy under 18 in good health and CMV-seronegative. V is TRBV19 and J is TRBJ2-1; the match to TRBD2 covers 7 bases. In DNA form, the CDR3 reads TGTGCCAGTAGTATAGCGGGAGGCCACAATGAGCAGTTCTTC. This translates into CASSIAGGHNEQFF. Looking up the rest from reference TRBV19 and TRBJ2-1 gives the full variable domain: DGGITQSPKYLFRKEGQNVTLSCEQNLNHDAMYWYRQDPGQGLRLIYYSQIVNDFQKGDIAEGYSVSREKKESFPLTVTSAQKNPTAFYLCASSIAGGHNEQFFGPGTRLTVL.